This T cell receptor beta chain emerged from a study of T cell responses to AZD1222 COVID-19 vaccine. Generated by immunoSEQ multiplex PCR, the TCRdb table keeps only in-frame clones and is missing some. The table has roughly 100,000 clones, 88% seen once; the top ten hold 20%. V was shortened by 1 base and J by 2 bases, with 8 bases between the two germline ends. CDR1 is SGHTA, CDR2 FQGNSA, per germline. This CDR3 comprises 15 residues. This clone has only one observation. This sequence originates from an adult in good health. The sample consisted of peripheral blood, taken on day 0 of AZD1222 vaccination. The chain combines TRBV7-2 with TRBJ2-2; D gene uncertain. The CDR3 reads CASSLGRDNTGELFF. The CDR3 nucleotides are TGTGCCAGCAGCTTAGGTCGTGACAACACCGGGGAGCTGTTTTTT.